This TCR beta chain was observed in a study of T-cell memory formation after mild COVID-19. Study-level background: The TCR clusters were mostly specific to one donor. Study results and limitations: Clones that contracted clustered mainly in CM and EM if CD4+ and in EMRA if CD8+. There were some responding clones in pre-infection memory, which suggested that cross-reactive memory had joined.

Trimming took 3 bases from V and 6 from J; bases not matched to a gene: 14. Per germline, CDR1 LNHNV and CDR2 YYDKDF (reference sequence). The CDR3 is 17 residues long. Turning to this clonotype: Its cognate antigen is unknown.

TCRdb called the 5' RACE reads again in MiXCR, with one record for every CDR3 protein. This table has hundreds of thousands of distinct CDR3 sequences, more than 15% appearing once. Material: PBMCs or a T cell subset sorted from them (not recorded which). The TCR was taken from a man younger than 35 who had mild COVID-19 (a few samples of this study predate the infection). Cell type and time point are not known. The chain has TRBV15 and TRBJ2-3; 8 nucleotides align to TRBD1. This chain's CDR3 is CATSSKLAGGVRDTQYF. CDR3 bases: TGTGCCACCAGCAGTAAGCTGGCAGGGGGCGTGCGTGATACGCAGTATTTT.